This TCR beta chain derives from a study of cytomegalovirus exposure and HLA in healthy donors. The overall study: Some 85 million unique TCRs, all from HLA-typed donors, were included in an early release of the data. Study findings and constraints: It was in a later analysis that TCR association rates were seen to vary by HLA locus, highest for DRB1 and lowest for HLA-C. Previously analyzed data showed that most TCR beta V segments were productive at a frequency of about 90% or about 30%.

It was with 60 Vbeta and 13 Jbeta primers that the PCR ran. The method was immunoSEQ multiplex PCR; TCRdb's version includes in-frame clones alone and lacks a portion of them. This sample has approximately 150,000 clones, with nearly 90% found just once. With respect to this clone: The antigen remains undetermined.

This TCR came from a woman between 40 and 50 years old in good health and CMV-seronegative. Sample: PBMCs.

The CDR3 DNA follows: TGTGCCAGCAGCTTAGCCTACCGGACAGAAGAGACCCAGTACTTC. Protein: CASSLAYRTEETQYF. The V gene is TRBV7-6, the J gene TRBJ2-5; tentatively, D is TRBD1 (6 bases). There are 15 residues in the CDR3. Germline V gene data show CDR1 as SGHVS and CDR2 as FNYEAQ. Trimming cost V 0 bases and J 3 bases, with 11 bases left between them.